Below are 12 T cell receptor beta chains sequenced from a single sample in a study of blood T cell repertoires in COVID-19. Profiled with immunoSEQ multiplex PCR; TCRdb holds only in-frame clones, not every one. The sample yields some 350,000 clones, less than 90% seen once. The material sequenced was PBMCs or T cells enriched from blood (not recorded which). The source is a woman in her thirties who had recovered from COVID-19.

This chain joins TRBV18 and TRBJ2-7, with TRBD1 identical over 7 bases. The CDR3 sequence is 14 residues long. V trimming: 5 bases; J trimming: 6 bases; junction bases outside the gene matches: 10. The germline gives CDR1 KGHSH, CDR2 LQKENI. CDR3 sequence (DNA): TGTGCCAGCTCAACCGCAACAGGGGAAGGCGAGCAGTACTTC. Translated, it gives CASSTATGEGEQYF.

The gene calls are TRBV6-5 and TRBJ1-1, with unresolved D. The ends were cut back, 7 bases at V and 6 bases at J, with 15 bases in the middle. Germline V gene data show CDR1 as MNHEY and CDR2 as SVGAGI. The CDR3 length is 13 residues. The DNA for the CDR3 is TGTGCCAGCACCCGGAGAGACTCCGCTGAAGCTTTCTTT. Its protein is CASTRRDSAEAFF.

This chain's CDR3 is CAWSPRQDYNSPLHF. The CDR3 DNA reads TGTGCCTGGAGCCCACGACAGGACTATAATTCACCCCTCCACTTT. This chain connects TRBV30 to TRBJ1-6; tentatively, D is TRBD1 (6 bases). Per the germline V gene, CDR1 is GTSNPN and CDR2 is SVGIG (reference sequence). V was cut by 3 bases and J by 3 bases, with 12 bases left in between. The CDR3 has 15 residues.

The chain links TRBV4-2 to TRBJ2-3, with 10 nucleotides matching TRBD2. The V gene end was trimmed by 4 bases and the J gene end by 6 bases; junction bases not matched to a gene: 10. The CDR3 length is 16 residues. From germline, CDR1 is LGHNA and CDR2 YNFKEQ. The CDR3 loop reads CASSLRGLAEGDTQYF. The CDR3 bases are TGTGCCAGCAGCCTACGAGGACTAGCGGAGGGGGATACGCAGTATTTT.

The chain carries TRBV25-1 and TRBJ1-2, with D tentatively TRBD1 (6 bases). With 1 base removed from V and 8 bases from J, the gap between germline ends came to 17 bases. This CDR3 comprises 15 residues. CDR1 is MGHDK, CDR2 SYGVNS, per germline. Here the CDR3 reads CASSESTGKYKGYTF. Here the CDR3 DNA reads TGTGCCAGCAGTGAATCAACAGGGAAGTATAAGGGCTACACCTTC.

This clone was recorded once. The V and J genes are TRBV6-5 and TRBJ2-1, with D possibly being TRBD1 (6 bases). From germline, CDR1 is MNHEY and CDR2 SVGAGI. V was cut by 6 bases and J by 4 bases, with 16 bases left in between. The CDR3 totals 15 residues. In DNA, the CDR3 is TGTGCCAGCAGCTACCACAGGGTCGGTTACAATGAGCAGTTCTTC. Encoded protein: CASSYHRVGYNEQFF.

The chain couples TRBV18 to TRBJ1-5, with TRBD1 matching 9 bases. The CDR3 extends over 15 amino acids. V shed 4 bases and J 4 bases; nucleotides not matched to a gene: 5. Germline V gene sequence: CDR1 KGHSH, CDR2 LQKENI. CDR3 protein: CASSQGQGGNQPQHF. The CDR3 coding sequence is TGTGCCAGCTCACAGGGACAGGGAGGAAATCAGCCCCAGCATTTT.

The rearrangement uses TRBV20-1 and TRBJ2-7, with D perhaps TRBD2 (5 bases). V was pared by 3 bases and J by 7 bases, with 16 bases between. Germline V gives CDR1 DFQATT, CDR2 SNEGSKA (reference sequence). This CDR3 region has 13 residues. For the CDR3, the DNA is TGCAGTGCTAGTGAGGACTGGTTTGGAGAGCAGTACTTC. Protein: CSASEDWFGEQYF.

The CDR3 DNA sequence: TGCGCCAGCAGCCAAGATCCTAGCACAGATACGCAGTATTTT. It encodes CASSQDPSTDTQYF. The V and J genes are TRBV4-1 and TRBJ2-3; no reliable D call. V shed 0 bases and J shed 0 bases, with 4 bases lying between them. This CDR3 contains 14 residues. Germline V gene data show CDR1 as MGHRA and CDR2 as YSYEKL.

The V and J genes are TRBV30 and TRBJ1-3; 11 nucleotides agree with TRBD1. CDR3 length: 16 amino acids. The V and J ends lost 3 bases and 0 bases, in that order; junction bases with no gene match: 4. CDR1 GTSNPN and CDR2 SVGIG come from the germline V gene (reference sequence). The CDR3 DNA reads TGTGCCTGGAGGGACAGGGGGCGGACCTCTGGAAACACCATATATTTT. Protein sequence: CAWRDRGRTSGNTIYF.

The chain links TRBV29-1 to TRBJ2-7; weak D call: TRBD2 (5 bases). The length of the CDR3 is 14 residues. V was trimmed by 5 bases and J by 1 base, leaving 15 bases between them. The germline V gene encodes CDR1 SQVTM and CDR2 ANQGSEA. CDR3 amino acids: CSVLAKPPSYEQYF. The DNA for the CDR3 is TGCAGCGTTTTAGCGAAACCACCATCCTACGAGCAGTACTTC.

The J gene is TRBJ2-3, the V gene TRBV7-3, with D possibly matching TRBD1 (6 bases). V lost 5 bases and J 4 bases, leaving 13 bases between the germline ends. The germline V gene encodes CDR1 SGHTA and CDR2 FQGTGA. The CDR3 has 14 residues. CDR3: CASSPDRFSDTQYF. The CDR3 DNA sequence: TGTGCCAGCAGCCCCGACAGGTTTTCAGATACGCAGTATTTT.